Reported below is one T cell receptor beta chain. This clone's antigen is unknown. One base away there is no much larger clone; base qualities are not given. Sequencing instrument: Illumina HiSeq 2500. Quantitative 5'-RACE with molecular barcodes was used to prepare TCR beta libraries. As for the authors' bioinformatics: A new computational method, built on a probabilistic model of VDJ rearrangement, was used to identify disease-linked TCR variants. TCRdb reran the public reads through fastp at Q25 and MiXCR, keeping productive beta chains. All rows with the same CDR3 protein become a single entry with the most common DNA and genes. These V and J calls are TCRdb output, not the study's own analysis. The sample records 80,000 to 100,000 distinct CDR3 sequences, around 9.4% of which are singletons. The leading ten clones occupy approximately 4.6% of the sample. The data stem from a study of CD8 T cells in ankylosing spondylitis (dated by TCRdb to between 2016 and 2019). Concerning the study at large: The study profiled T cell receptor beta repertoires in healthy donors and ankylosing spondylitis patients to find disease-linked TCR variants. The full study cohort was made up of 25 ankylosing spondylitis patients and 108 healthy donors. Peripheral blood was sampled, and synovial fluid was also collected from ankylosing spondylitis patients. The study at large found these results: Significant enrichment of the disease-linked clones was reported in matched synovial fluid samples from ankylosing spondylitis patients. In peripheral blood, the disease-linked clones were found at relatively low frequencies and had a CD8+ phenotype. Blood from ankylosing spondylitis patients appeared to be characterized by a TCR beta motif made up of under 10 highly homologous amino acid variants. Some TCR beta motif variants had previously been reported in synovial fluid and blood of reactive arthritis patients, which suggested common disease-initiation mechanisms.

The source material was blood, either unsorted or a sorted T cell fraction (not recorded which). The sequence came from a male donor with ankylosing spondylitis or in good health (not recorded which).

The CDR3 sequence is CASSLSGQRNNSPLHF. The DNA sequence is given as TGTGCCAGCAGCTTATCGGGTCAACGGAATAATTCACCCCTCCACTTT. The V gene is TRBV7-3 and the J gene is TRBJ1-6, with the identity of the D gene unclear. There are 16 amino acids in the CDR3, from cysteine to phenylalanine inclusive. The kept DNA is CDR3 alone, 48 bases in frame from the first base. Sequences SGHTA (CDR1) and FQGTGA (CDR2) are obtained from the germline V gene. V is pared back by 2 bases and J by 5 bases, with 13 bases lying between the germline termini.